This T cell receptor beta chain was recovered during a study of cytomegalovirus exposure and HLA in healthy donors. Findings and caveats of the study: Associated with cytomegalovirus, according to the listing, were 164 TCR beta chains. It was in a later analysis that TCR association rates were seen to vary by HLA locus, highest for DRB1 and lowest for HLA-C.

The PCR ran on 60 Vbeta and 13 Jbeta primers. Using immunoSEQ multiplex PCR, the repertoire was profiled, and TCRdb retains in-frame clones only, with some absent. Seen here are 200,000 to 250,000 clones, almost 80% observed once, and the top ten hold 1.5% to 2%. This clone was observed once. The antigen remains unidentified. One junction end disagrees with the germline gene, perhaps due to a read error. The CDR3 is 16 amino acids. The germline V gene has CDR1 SNHLY and CDR2 FYNNEI. Specimen: PBMCs. The rearrangement links TRBV2 to TRBJ2-3; 11 nucleotides line up with TRBD1. The sequence derives from a man aged 18 to 30 in good health and CMV-seronegative. The CDR3 loop reads CVSRTGGNFGTDTQYF. DNA for the CDR3: TGTGTCAGCCGGACAGGGGGCAACTTCGGCACAGATACGCAGTATTTT.